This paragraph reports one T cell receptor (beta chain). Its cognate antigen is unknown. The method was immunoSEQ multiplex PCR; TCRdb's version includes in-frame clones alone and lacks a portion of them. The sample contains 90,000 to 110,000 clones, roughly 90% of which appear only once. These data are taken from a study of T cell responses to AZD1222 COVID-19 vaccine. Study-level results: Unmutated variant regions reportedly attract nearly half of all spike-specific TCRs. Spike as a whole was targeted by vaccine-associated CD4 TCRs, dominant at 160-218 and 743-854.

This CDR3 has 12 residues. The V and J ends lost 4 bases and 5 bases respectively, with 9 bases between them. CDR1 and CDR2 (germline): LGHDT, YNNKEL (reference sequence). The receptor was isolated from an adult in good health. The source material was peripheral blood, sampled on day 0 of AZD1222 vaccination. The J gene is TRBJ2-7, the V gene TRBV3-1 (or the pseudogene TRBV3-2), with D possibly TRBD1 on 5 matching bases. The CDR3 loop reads CASSPGSHEQYF. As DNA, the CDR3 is TGTGCCAGCAGCCCAGGGTCCCACGAGCAGTACTTC.